Included here is one TCR beta chain sequence, with context. Antigen specificity is unknown. Through a sample-barcoded 5' primer and a J-beta primer mix, a second PCR was run for roughly 7 to 11 cycles. MiXCR, run by TCRdb on the 5' RACE reads, gives a single entry per CDR3 protein. The data show roughly 800,000 distinct CDR3 sequences, around half seen once. The extraction recovered at least 6 micrograms of total RNA per sample. V shed 0 bases and J shed 4 bases, with 16 bases lying between them. The CDR3 is 18 residues long. Germline CDR1 SGHDN, CDR2 FVKESK. The data are from a study of blood T cells in healthy people across ages. Study-wide findings and caveats: Per million T cells, the diversity of TCR beta decreased roughly linearly as age advanced.

This receptor was obtained from an elderly man in good health. The sequenced material came from blood. The V call is TRBV14, the J call TRBJ2-6; D possibly corresponds to TRBD2 (5 bases). The CDR3 loop is CASSQDRAGMRGANVLTF. In DNA form, the CDR3 reads TGTGCCAGCAGCCAAGATAGGGCGGGCATGAGAGGGGCCAACGTCCTGACTTTC.